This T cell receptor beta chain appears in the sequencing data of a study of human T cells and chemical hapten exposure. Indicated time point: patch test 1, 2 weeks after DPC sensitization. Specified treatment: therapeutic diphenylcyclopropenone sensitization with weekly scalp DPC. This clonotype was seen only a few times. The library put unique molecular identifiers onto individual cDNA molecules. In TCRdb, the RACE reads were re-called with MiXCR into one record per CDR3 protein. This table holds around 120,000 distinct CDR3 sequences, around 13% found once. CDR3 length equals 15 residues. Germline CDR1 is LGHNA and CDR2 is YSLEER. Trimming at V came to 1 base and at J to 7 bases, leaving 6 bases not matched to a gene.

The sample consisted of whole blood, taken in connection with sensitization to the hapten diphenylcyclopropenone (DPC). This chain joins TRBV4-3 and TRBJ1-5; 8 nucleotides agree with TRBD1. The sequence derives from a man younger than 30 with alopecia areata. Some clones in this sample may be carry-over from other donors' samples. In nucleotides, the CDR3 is TGCGCCAGCAGCCAAGGGACAGGGTTATACCAGCCCCAGCATTTT. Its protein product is CASSQGTGLYQPQHF.